Below are 13 T cell receptor beta chains sequenced from a single sample in a study of shared clonotypes between healthy human individuals. TCRdb keeps only in-frame clones here, not all; method: immunoSEQ multiplex PCR. This sample has about 480,000 clones, with over 75% found just once. Sequenced input: PBMCs. The receptors shown here come from a woman between 40 and 55 years old in good health. Some clones in this sample may be carry-over from other donors' samples.

V gene TRBV19 combines with J gene TRBJ2-3, with TRBD2 identical over 14 bases. The CDR3 runs 17 residues. Trimming removed 7 bases from V and 5 bases from J; junction bases left unmatched: 11. Germline CDR1 is LNHDA and CDR2 is SQIVND (reference sequence). CDR3 nucleotide sequence: TGTGCCAGTACCCTAGGACTAGCGGGAGGCCCGCGAGATACGCAGTATTTT. Protein: CASTLGLAGGPRDTQYF. Drawing the rest from reference TRBV19 and TRBJ2-3, the complete variable domain is DGGITQSPKYLFRKEGQNVTLSCEQNLNHDAMYWYRQDPGQGLRLIYYSQIVNDFQKGDIAEGYSVSREKKESFPLTVTSAQKNPTAFYLCASTLGLAGGPRDTQYFGPGTRLTVL.

This sequence joins TRBV11-2 and TRBJ1-4; 8 bases are a match to TRBD1. This CDR3 is 16 amino acids long. Germline V lookup: CDR1 SGHAT, CDR2 FQNNGV. J lost 4 bases, V lost 5 bases, and 9 bases had no gene match. The CDR3 bases are TGTGCCAGCAGCCAGGACAGGGTGGTTGGTAATGAAAAACTGTTTTTT. This gives the protein CASSQDRVVGNEKLFF.

V usage is TRBV2 and J usage is TRBJ1-1, with TRBD1 matching over 7 bases. Unmatched junction bases numbered 9, after V lost 11 bases and J lost 0 bases. The CDR3 has 14 amino acids. Germline CDR1 reads SNHLY; CDR2 reads FYNNEI. CDR3 region: CAGKTGNLNTEAFF. CDR3 DNA sequence: TGTGCCGGGAAGACAGGGAACTTGAACACTGAAGCTTTCTTT.

The V and J genes are TRBV30 and TRBJ2-5; 8 bases line up with TRBD2. CDR3 length equals 17 residues. J was trimmed by 5 bases and V by 1 base; bases with no gene match: 15. CDR1 is GTSNPN, CDR2 SVGIG, per germline (reference sequence). The CDR3 DNA reads as TGTGCCTGGAGTGGGGGTTTTTCGGGAGGGCGAGGGGAGACCCAGTACTTC. Encoded protein: CAWSGGFSGGRGETQYF. Combining the CDR3 with reference TRBV30 and TRBJ2-5 gives the whole variable domain SQTIHQWPATLVQPVGSPLSLECTVEGTSNPNLYWYRQAAGRGLQLLFYSVGIGQISSEVPQNLSASRPQDRQFILSSKKLLLSDSGFYLCAWSGGFSGGRGETQYFGPGTRLLVL.

V usage is TRBV27 and J usage is TRBJ2-7; D is unresolved. This CDR3 spans 15 amino acids. V was pared by 0 bases and J by 0 bases, with 9 bases between. Per the germline V gene, CDR1 is MNHEY and CDR2 is SMNVEV (reference sequence). The CDR3 spells CASSLSGRTSYEQYF. The CDR3 DNA sequence: TGTGCCAGCAGTTTATCTGGCAGGACCTCCTACGAGCAGTACTTC.

V is TRBV7-9 and J is TRBJ2-2; 8 bases align to TRBD1. The CDR3 is 15 residues long. In germline, CDR1 is SEHNR, CDR2 FQNEAQ (reference sequence). V was clipped by 5 bases and J by 6 bases; unmatched bases: 8. This chain's CDR3 is CASSLWTGLAGELFF. CDR3 sequence (DNA): TGTGCCAGCAGCCTTTGGACAGGGTTGGCCGGGGAGCTGTTTTTT. Together with reference TRBV7-9 and TRBJ2-2, the CDR3 gives the full variable domain: DTGVSQNPRHKITKRGQNVTFRCDPISEHNRLYWYRQTLGQGPEFLTYFQNEAQLEKSRLLSDRFSAERPKGSFSTLEIQRTEQGDSAMYLCASSLWTGLAGELFFGEGSRLTVL.

The chain carries TRBV28 and TRBJ2-3; maybe TRBD1 (5 bases). In germline, CDR1 is MDHEN, CDR2 SYDVKM. Trimming stripped 6 bases from V and 3 bases from J, with 16 bases between. CDR3 size: 15 residues. CDR3 coding DNA: TGTGCCAGCAGCCAACCCCAGGGTGCAACAGATACGCAGTATTTT. Its protein is CASSQPQGATDTQYF.

The rearrangement uses TRBV11-2 and TRBJ2-5; 9 nucleotides match TRBD2. CDR1 is SGHAT, CDR2 FQNNGV, per germline. V was clipped by 4 bases and J by 4 bases; unmatched bases: 10. The CDR3 spans 16 residues. The CDR3 region is CASSWGGSGRGETQYF. DNA for the CDR3: TGTGCCAGCAGCTGGGGGGGTAGCGGGAGAGGAGAGACCCAGTACTTC.

In DNA, the CDR3 is TGTGCCAGCAGCCAGGGGCAGGTGGGGGAGACCCAGTACTTC. Translated, it gives CASSQGQVGETQYF. The rearrangement links TRBV28 to TRBJ2-5, with a weak D call TRBD1 (6 bases). The CDR3 runs to 14 residues. The germline V gene has CDR1 MDHEN and CDR2 SYDVKM. Deletions cut 6 bases from V and 5 bases from J, with 16 bases between.

The chain couples TRBV6-1 to TRBJ2-3, with TRBD2 as a possible D gene (6 bases). The CDR3 runs 15 residues. Trimming took off 1 base at V and 4 bases at J, with 12 bases between the two ends. Germline CDR1 and CDR2: MNHNS and SASEGT. The CDR3, as DNA: TGTGCCAGCAGTGAAGGGAACAGCGGGTCAGATACGCAGTATTTT. It specifies CASSEGNSGSDTQYF.

The chain links TRBV5-6 to TRBJ1-3; D remains ambiguous. The DNA end favors TRBJ2-2, so the J call may be wrong. This CDR3 region has 14 residues. Germline V CDR1 and CDR2: SGHDT, YYEEEE. CDR3 loop: CASSLYTNTGELFF. The CDR3 coding sequence is TGTGCCAGCAGCTTGTACACGAACACCGGGGAGCTGTTTTTT.

The chain links TRBV6-1 to TRBJ2-7; no definite D call. The CDR3 spans 11 residues. Germline lookup yields CDR1 MNHNS and CDR2 SASEGT. V dropped 7 bases and J dropped 1 base, with 5 bases sitting between them. The CDR3 coding sequence is TGTGCCAGCACACAGTCCTACGAGCAGTACTTC. Residues: CASTQSYEQYF.

The chain uses TRBV2 and TRBJ2-1, with 9 bases aligning to TRBD2. CDR3 length: 15 residues. The V segment lost 4 bases and the J segment 7 bases; nucleotides outside the gene matches: 8. Per germline, CDR1 SNHLY and CDR2 FYNNEI. The chain's CDR3 is CASSAEIAGDNEQFF. The CDR3 DNA is TGTGCCAGCAGTGCGGAGATAGCGGGAGATAATGAGCAGTTCTTC.